These 31 T cell receptor beta chains share one sample of origin, sequenced in a study of identical twins. A single record per CDR3 protein comes from TCRdb applying MiXCR to the 5' RACE reads. The sample consists of fewer than 250,000 distinct CDR3 sequences, 15% to 20% of them appearing once. Another study also made use of these data, one on T cells expressing NK-cell markers.

Sequencing used CD8+ T cells sorted from blood. All receptors come from a woman aged 18-29 years in good health.

The sample holds a few counts of this clonotype. This rearrangement joins TRBV12-3 or TRBV12-4 to TRBJ2-1, with 9 bases lining up with TRBD2. CDR3 length equals 16 residues. V shed 3 bases, J shed 6 bases, and the junction held 9 bases outside the gene matches. CDR3 sequence (DNA): TGTGCCAGCAGTTTTGGCGGGAGGGCCGGGGTCAATGAGCAGTTCTTC. This translates into CASSFGGRAGVNEQFF.

V and J are TRBV7-9 and TRBJ2-7; the D gene is possibly TRBD2 (5 bases). Looked up from germline, CDR1 is SEHNR and CDR2 is FQNEAQ (reference sequence). This CDR3 contains 14 residues. Trimming left V 1 base short and J 3 bases short, with 10 bases between. The CDR3 sequence: CASSLDFGGYEQYF. In DNA, the CDR3 is TGTGCCAGCAGCTTAGATTTCGGAGGCTACGAGCAGTACTTC.

This clonotype has only a few counts. The chain recombines TRBV20-1 with TRBJ1-5; the D gene is possibly TRBD1 (5 bases). The CDR3 consists of 15 residues. Per the germline V gene, CDR1 is DFQATT and CDR2 is SNEGSKA (reference sequence). The ends were cut back, 0 bases at V and 5 bases at J, with 14 bases in the middle. The CDR3 loop reads CSARDHVRVDQPQHF. The CDR3 coding sequence is TGCAGTGCTAGAGATCATGTCAGGGTCGATCAGCCCCAGCATTTT.

The chain recombines TRBV20-1 with TRBJ2-1; 11 bases fit TRBD2. The CDR3 runs 12 residues. The germline V gene has CDR1 DFQATT and CDR2 SNEGSKA (reference sequence). The V and J ends lost 8 bases and 10 bases, in that order; junction bases with no gene match: 7. This CDR3 reads CSPRLAGKEQFF. DNA of the CDR3: TGCAGTCCGAGACTAGCGGGGAAGGAGCAGTTCTTC.

This clonotype came up a few times. The chain links TRBV20-1 to TRBJ2-1, with 12 bases that match TRBD2. The CDR3 totals 15 residues. Germline trimming cut 6 bases from V and 8 bases from J; bases unmatched to any gene: 11. CDR1 and CDR2 from the germline V gene are DFQATT and SNEGSKA (reference sequence). CDR3 region: CSARSLAGGLDEQFF. CDR3 sequence (DNA): TGCAGTGCGAGAAGTCTAGCGGGAGGGTTGGATGAGCAGTTCTTC.

The chain carries TRBV7-9 and TRBJ2-7, with D possibly matching TRBD1 (5 bases). Per germline, CDR1 SEHNR and CDR2 FQNEAQ (reference sequence). This CDR3 comprises 14 residues. Trimming cost V 5 bases and J 2 bases, with 13 bases left between them. DNA for the CDR3: TGTGCCAGCAGCGCCGCAGGCAGGGCCTACGAGCAGTACTTC. Amino acid sequence: CASSAAGRAYEQYF.

Judged by abundance, this clonotype is medium-sized. CDR3 amino acids: CASSRYRDARLEQFF. CDR3 in DNA: TGTGCCAGCAGCCGCTACCGGGACGCCAGGCTTGAGCAGTTCTTC. The rearrangement uses TRBV7-9 and TRBJ2-1, with D perhaps matching TRBD1 or TRBD2 (5 bases each). Germline CDR1 is SEHNR and CDR2 is FQNEAQ (reference sequence). The CDR3 loop spans 15 amino acids. The V end lost 5 bases, the J end lost 9 bases, and 20 bases lay between the germline ends. The entire variable domain, with the rest obtained from reference TRBV7-9 and TRBJ2-1, is as follows: DTGVSQNPRHKITKRGQNVTFRCDPISEHNRLYWYRQTLGQGPEFLTYFQNEAQLEKSRLLSDRFSAERPKGSFSTLEIQRTEQGDSAMYLCASSRYRDARLEQFFGPGTRLTVL.

This clonotype was counted a single time. Relative to the germline gene, one junction end is altered; a read error may explain this. This chain joins TRBV7-6 and TRBJ2-3, with no clear D. The length of the CDR3 is 15 residues. Per germline, CDR1 SGHVS and CDR2 FNYEAQ. The CDR3: CASSAFGRSTDTQYF. The CDR3 DNA is TGCGCCAGCAGCGCGTTCGGACGGAGCACAGATACGCAGTATTTT.

V gene TRBV9 combines with J gene TRBJ2-7; no firm D call. In germline, CDR1 is SGDLS, CDR2 YYNGEE. The CDR3 is 14 residues long. Trimming pared 0 bases from V and 5 bases from J, leaving 12 bases between. CDR3 bases: TGTGCCAGCAGCGTAGGATCAGCAGGCAACGAGCAGTACTTC. Protein: CASSVGSAGNEQYF.

For this clonotype: The junction departs from the called germline gene at one end, perhaps through a read error. V gene TRBV15 combines with J gene TRBJ2-1; 8 nucleotides match TRBD2. CDR1 and CDR2 (germline): LNHNV, YYDKDF (reference sequence). This CDR3 has 12 residues. The CDR3 nucleotides are TGTCCCACCAGCGGGGGAGGTCCTATTCGGTTCTTC. It encodes CPTSGGGPIRFF.

J is TRBJ2-2 and V is TRBV6-5, with 10 bases fitting TRBD1. CDR3 size: 17 residues. The germline V gene encodes CDR1 MNHEY and CDR2 SVGAGI. V was clipped by 4 bases and J by 7 bases; unmatched bases: 12. DNA of the CDR3: TGTGCCAGCAGTTCGATGACAGGGGGCGCTGTGAACGGGGAGCTGTTTTTT. Translating gives CASSSMTGGAVNGELFF.

The CDR3 region has the DNA TGTGCCAGCAGCCAAGAGATTGGAGGGGCGACAGAGACCCAGTACTTC. This translates into CASSQEIGGATETQYF. The chain links TRBV3-1 to TRBJ2-5; a possible D gene is TRBD2 (6 bases). The CDR3 has 16 amino acids. The ends were cut back, 0 bases at V and 4 bases at J, with 15 bases in the middle. Germline V gene data show CDR1 as LGHDT and CDR2 as YNNKEL (reference sequence).

This clonotype was seen a few times. The chain recombines TRBV15 with TRBJ2-3; no definite D call. CDR3 length: 16 amino acids. Trimming removed 0 bases from V and 0 bases from J, with 10 bases in between. The V gene's germline CDR1 is LNHNV and CDR2 YYDKDF (reference sequence). The CDR3 nucleotides are TGTGCCACCAGCAGAGACTACGGTTCTAGCACAGATACGCAGTATTTT. Amino acid sequence: CATSRDYGSSTDTQYF.

The chain couples TRBV7-6 to TRBJ1-1; 8 bases are shared with TRBD1. The CDR3 consists of 14 residues. Trimming removed 4 bases from V and 4 bases from J; junction bases left unmatched: 5. Germline V gene lookup returns CDR1 SGHVS and CDR2 FNYEAQ. CDR3 coding DNA: TGTGCCAGCAGCTCGGGACAGGCAGGCACTGAAGCTTTCTTT. Its protein is CASSSGQAGTEAFF.

The J gene is TRBJ1-1, the V gene TRBV25-1, with D perhaps matching TRBD1 (6 bases). The CDR3 is 14 residues long. V gave up 4 bases and J gave up 5 bases, with 14 bases separating them. In germline, CDR1 is MGHDK, CDR2 SYGVNS. CDR3 nucleotide sequence: TGTGCCAGCAGTGGCGGCAGGGGAGATACTGAAGCTTTCTTT. Its protein is CASSGGRGDTEAFF.

The chain uses TRBV7-9 and TRBJ1-2, with D uncertain. Trimming took off 4 bases at V and 2 bases at J, with 14 bases between the two ends. In germline, CDR1 is SEHNR, CDR2 FQNEAQ (reference sequence). This CDR3 is built from 15 residues. CDR3 sequence reads: CASSSAEQRNYGYTF. The CDR3 DNA reads TGTGCCAGCAGCTCTGCCGAACAGAGAAACTATGGCTACACCTTC.

This clonotype was recorded a few times. This chain joins TRBV29-1 and TRBJ2-5, with 9 bases lining up with TRBD2. The V gene end was trimmed by 4 bases and the J gene end by 3 bases; junction bases not matched to a gene: 3. The CDR3 loop spans 13 amino acids. Germline CDR1 SQVTM, CDR2 ANQGSEA. The CDR3 protein is CSVAGLAEETQYF. DNA for the CDR3: TGCAGCGTTGCGGGACTAGCAGAAGAGACCCAGTACTTC.

The chain recombines TRBV7-9 with TRBJ1-2, with a tentative D call TRBD1 (5 bases). The CDR3 covers 16 residues. V was shortened by 3 bases and J by 0 bases, with 14 bases between the two germline ends. From germline, CDR1 is SEHNR and CDR2 FQNEAQ (reference sequence). The chain's CDR3 is CASSFHHPTANYGYTF. The CDR3 bases are TGTGCCAGCAGCTTCCACCATCCGACAGCTAACTATGGCTACACCTTC.

V usage is TRBV14 and J usage is TRBJ2-1; 12 nucleotides agree with TRBD1. After removal of 1 base from V and 2 bases from J, the junction contained 6 bases not matched to a gene. Looked up from germline, CDR1 is SGHDN and CDR2 is FVKESK. The CDR3 sequence is 18 residues long. The CDR3 nucleotides are TGTGCCAGCAGCCAAGGGGGGACAGGGGGCTCTCCCTACAATGAGCAGTTCTTC. Protein: CASSQGGTGGSPYNEQFF.

This clonotype showed up just a few times. The chain uses TRBV5-1 and TRBJ2-5; 9 bases agree with TRBD1. Germline assignment: CDR1 SGHRS and CDR2 YFSETQ. The CDR3 runs to 16 residues. J lost 7 bases, V lost 0 bases, and 10 bases had no gene match. The chain's CDR3 is CASSLDRTGVWGTQYF. As DNA, the CDR3 is TGCGCCAGCAGCTTGGATAGGACAGGGGTCTGGGGGACCCAGTACTTC.

The chain couples TRBV27 to TRBJ1-1; maybe TRBD1 (6 bases). V was pared by 9 bases and J by 4 bases, with 12 bases between. Germline V gene lookup returns CDR1 MNHEY and CDR2 SMNVEV (reference sequence). The CDR3 spans 12 residues. The CDR3, as DNA: TGTGCCAGTAGGACAGAGGGCACTGAAGCTTTCTTT. It translates to CASRTEGTEAFF.

This clonotype was counted once. CDR3 DNA sequence: TGTGCCAGCAGCGTAGGATCTAGCACGAATGAGCAGTTCTTC. This gives the protein CASSVGSSTNEQFF. The rearrangement uses TRBV9 and TRBJ2-1, with D perhaps TRBD2 (5 bases). V lost 0 bases to trimming and J lost 7 bases, with 11 bases between them. The CDR3 has 14 amino acids. The V gene's germline CDR1 is SGDLS and CDR2 YYNGEE.

The table lists this clonotype with a few counts. The chain joins TRBV7-9 to TRBJ2-4; D may be TRBD2 (5 bases). V gave up 6 bases and J gave up 5 bases, with 14 bases separating them. Germline CDR1 is SEHNR and CDR2 is FQNEAQ (reference sequence). The CDR3 totals 14 residues. The DNA for the CDR3 is TGTGCCAGCAGTCCCGAAGGAGGTGAAAACATTCAGTACTTC. Translating gives CASSPEGGENIQYF.

This clonotype was seen a few times. The chain combines TRBV5-5 with TRBJ2-3; perhaps TRBD1 as D (5 bases). CDR3 length equals 16 residues. Germline CDR1 reads SGHKS; CDR2 reads YYEKEE (reference sequence). V lost 0 bases, J lost 2 bases, and 13 bases lay in between. CDR3 in amino acids: CASSLEAGAPTDTQYF. The CDR3 bases are TGTGCCAGCAGCTTGGAAGCTGGGGCACCCACAGATACGCAGTATTTT.

This chain's CDR3 is CSVKVTGYGYTF. The CDR3 coding sequence is TGCAGCGTTAAGGTGACAGGATATGGCTACACCTTC. The chain carries TRBV29-1 and TRBJ1-2; tentatively, D is TRBD1 (6 bases). Trimming stripped 5 bases from V and 5 bases from J, with 12 bases between. The germline CDR1 and CDR2 sequences are SQVTM and ANQGSEA. This CDR3 is built from 12 residues.

This clonotype has just a few counts. The rearrangement joins TRBV12-3 or TRBV12-4 to TRBJ2-3; D not resolved. CDR3 length equals 14 residues. The ends were cut back, 0 bases at V and 2 bases at J, with 6 bases in the middle. The DNA for the CDR3 is TGTGCCAGCAGTTTAGCCATATCCACAGATACGCAGTATTTT. Its translation: CASSLAISTDTQYF.

This clonotype was picked up one time. The rearrangement uses TRBV12-3 or TRBV12-4 and TRBJ1-4, with D unclear. The length of the CDR3 is 15 residues. The germline V and J ends were trimmed by 1 base and 0 bases, with 6 bases remaining between them. CDR3 residues: CASSLGGATNEKLFF. CDR3 in DNA: TGTGCCAGCAGTTTAGGCGGGGCAACTAATGAAAAACTGTTTTTT.

There are a few counts of this clonotype. The gene calls are TRBV10-3 and TRBJ1-1; no clear D gene. This CDR3 spans 13 amino acids. V was cut by 0 bases and J by 8 bases, with 10 bases left in between. CDR1 and CDR2 from the germline V gene are ENHRY and SYGVKD. The CDR3 nucleotides are TGTGCCATCAGTGAGTCCGGTACAATAGAAGCTTTCTTT. It translates to CAISESGTIEAFF.

This clonotype was counted only a few times. The chain recombines TRBV5-1 with TRBJ1-1; D uncertain. CDR1 is SGHRS, CDR2 YFSETQ, per germline. The CDR3 has 11 amino acids. Trimming pared 6 bases from V and 10 bases from J, leaving 13 bases between. The CDR3 sequence is CASNWREVAFF. CDR3 in DNA: TGCGCCAGCAACTGGAGGGAAGTAGCTTTCTTT.

The V and J genes are TRBV4-1 and TRBJ2-7, with TRBD2 matching 7 bases. V lost 0 bases, J lost 1 base, and 3 bases stayed unmatched. CDR3 length: 15 residues. Germline CDR1 is MGHRA and CDR2 is YSYEKL. CDR3: CASSQEWGGSYEQYF. The CDR3 DNA reads as TGCGCCAGCAGCCAAGAGTGGGGGGGTTCCTACGAGCAGTACTTC.

The V call is TRBV7-9, the J call TRBJ2-2; 8 bases match TRBD2. Germline CDR1 SEHNR, CDR2 FQNEAQ (reference sequence). The V segment lost 4 bases and the J segment 4 bases; nucleotides outside the gene matches: 8. This CDR3 contains 16 residues. CDR3 sequence: CASSSIAGILTGELFF. In DNA form, the CDR3 reads TGTGCCAGCAGCTCAATAGCGGGAATTCTCACCGGGGAGCTGTTTTTT.